The present TCR beta chain was sequenced within a study of T cell changes during pregnancy in multiple sclerosis. The germline gives CDR1 SGHTS, CDR2 YDEGEE. V was trimmed by 3 bases and J by 1 base, leaving 10 bases between them. CDR3 length: 15 residues. Clones were read by immunoSEQ multiplex PCR, and TCRdb kept only the in-frame ones, dropping some. The sample records 40,000 to 60,000 clones, around 92% being singletons. This clone was counted between two and nine times. The sequences come from CD4+ T cells from peripheral blood mononuclear cells, collected after pregnancy. The clonotype originates from a female donor with multiple sclerosis, enrolled in a pregnancy study. J is TRBJ2-2 and V is TRBV5-8; maybe TRBD2 (6 bases). This chain's CDR3 is CASSSGLWNTGELFF. The CDR3, as DNA: TGTGCCAGCAGCTCGGGACTGTGGAACACCGGGGAGCTGTTTTTT.